This T cell receptor (beta chain) was found in a study of blood T cells in healthy people across ages (dated by TCRdb to between 2015 and 2016). Turning to the overall study: In model experiments, roughly one uniquely barcoded TCR beta cDNA molecule per two T cells was captured by template switching. Age-related changes in TCR beta repertoire diversity were measured in the study by deep sequencing normalized with unique cDNA molecular identifiers. Donors were grouped into four age groups: young (average roughly 17 years), middle-aged (39), aged (around 60) and long-lived (82). Donors of different ages were randomly distributed across sequencing lanes to avoid experimental bias. Two additional independent replicas of 1 million unique cDNA reads from the same blood draw were analyzed for two donors (one aged 18 to 29 and one aged 80 or older). General findings and caveats noted by the study authors: Observed TCR beta diversity per million T cells fell roughly linearly with age, and a significant reduction was already apparent by age about 36. The long-lived group showed more naive CD4+ T cells, fewer expanded clones and increased TCR diversity than the aged group, suggesting age selection. The CMV infection status of donors was not known, potentially confounding age-related changes in expanded clonotypes. Since profiling was done on bulk unsorted PBMCs, naive and antigen-experienced compartments could not be conclusively compared. Estimates of total diversity based on one million sequenced T cells were regarded as lower bounds and as underestimates. The percentage of naive T cells measured by flow cytometry correlated strongly with observed TCR beta diversity.

Receptors were amplified or captured by 5' RACE. This sample was sequenced with an Illumina HiSeq 2500. A second PCR of roughly 7 to 11 cycles was performed with a sample-barcoded 5' primer and a J-beta primer mix. Each TCR beta cDNA molecule received a unique molecular identifier from a template-switch 5' adaptor carrying 12 random nucleotides. Each sample yielded at least 2.5 million CDR3-containing paired-end reads. First-strand cDNA was synthesized from all RNA with the Mint cDNA synthesis kit, primed by a TRBC-specific oligonucleotide. After uracil-DNA glycosylase treatment, a first 18-cycle PCR used universal primers M1SS and BC2_uni_R on all cDNA. From the authors' description of their analysis: Each sample was normalized by randomly selecting 1 million high-quality reads, each carrying a distinct molecular identifier. Reads with shared molecular identifiers were discarded instead of being binned into consensus sequences. MiTCR, set to a Q25 quality threshold and the strictest error-elimination algorithm, was used for CDR3 identification, clonotype clustering and error correction. A nonparametric unseen species model using Euler transformation provided a lower-bound estimate of total TCR beta diversity. The raw public data were reprocessed by TCRdb itself: fastp quality trimming at Q25, MiXCR clonotype calling, in-frame beta chains only. One record per CDR3 amino acid sequence lists the most common genes and DNA. TCRdb, not the original authors, processed these V and J calls. This sample holds hundreds of thousands of distinct CDR3 sequences; 58% were observed only once. The ten largest make up about 20% of the sample.

This clonotype was counted between two and nine times. The target of this receptor is not known. Base qualities are missing; no much larger clone stands one base away. The CDR3, from cysteine to phenylalanine, totals 13 residues. Only the CDR3 region is kept as DNA, spanning 39 bases read in frame from base 1. V sheds 1 base and J sheds 6 bases, leaving 8 bases between their ends. Via the germline V gene, CDR1 is MDHEN and CDR2 SYDVKM. Systemically healthy Caucasian individuals from Russia, roughly 40 in total and aged roughly 6 to 100 years, were included as donors. Ten milliliters of peripheral blood were drawn from each donor into EDTA-treated Vacutainer tubes. Ficoll-Paque density-gradient centrifugation was used to isolate PBMCs, with at least 6.5 million per sample. Trizol reagent was used to extract total RNA from the PBMCs, yielding at least 5.5 micrograms per sample. Naive CD45RAhigh/CD27high T cell percentages were measured by flow cytometry on a PBMC aliquot from every donor.

The chain is made from TRBV28 and TRBJ2-3; the D gene identity is not certain. The TCR was taken from a man aged 30 to 39 in good health. The specimen was blood. CDR3 loop: CASSLSLRDTQYF. The bases are TGTGCCAGCAGTTTATCTTTGAGGGATACGCAGTATTTT. The full variable domain, completed from the reference TRBV28 and TRBJ2-3 proteins outside the CDR3, reads DVKVTQSSRYLVKRTGEKVFLECVQDMDHENMFWYRQDPGLGLRLIYFSYDVKMKEKGDIPEGYSVSREKKERFSLILESASTNQTSMYLCASSLSLRDTQYFGPGTRLTVL.